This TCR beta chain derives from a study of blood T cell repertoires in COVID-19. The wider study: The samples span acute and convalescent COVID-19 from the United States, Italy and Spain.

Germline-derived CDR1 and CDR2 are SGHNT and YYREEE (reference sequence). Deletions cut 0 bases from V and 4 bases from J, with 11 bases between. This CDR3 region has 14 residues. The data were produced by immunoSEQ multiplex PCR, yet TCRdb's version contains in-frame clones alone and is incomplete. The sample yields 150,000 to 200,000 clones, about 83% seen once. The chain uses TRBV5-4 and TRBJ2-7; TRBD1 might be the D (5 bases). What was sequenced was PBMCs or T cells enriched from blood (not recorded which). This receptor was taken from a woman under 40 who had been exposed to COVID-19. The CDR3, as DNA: TGTGCCAGCAGCTTGGGTCGCAGGGATTACGAGCAGTACTTC. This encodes CASSLGRRDYEQYF. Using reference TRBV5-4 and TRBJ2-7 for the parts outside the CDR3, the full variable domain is ETGVTQSPTHLIKTRGQQVTLRCSSQSGHNTVSWYQQALGQGPQFIFQYYREEENGRGNFPPRFSGLQFPNYSSELNVNALELDDSALYLCASSLGRRDYEQYFGPGTRLTVT.